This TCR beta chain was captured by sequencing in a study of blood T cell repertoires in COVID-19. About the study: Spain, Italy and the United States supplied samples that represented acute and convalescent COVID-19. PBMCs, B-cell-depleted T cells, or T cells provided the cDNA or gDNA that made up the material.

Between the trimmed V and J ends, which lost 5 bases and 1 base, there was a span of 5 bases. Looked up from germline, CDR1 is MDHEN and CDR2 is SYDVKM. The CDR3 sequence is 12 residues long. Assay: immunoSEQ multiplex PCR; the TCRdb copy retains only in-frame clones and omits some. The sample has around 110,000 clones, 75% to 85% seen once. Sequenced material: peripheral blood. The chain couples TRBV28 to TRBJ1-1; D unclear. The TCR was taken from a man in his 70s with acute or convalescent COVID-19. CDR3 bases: TGTGCCAGCAGTAGCAAGAACACTGAAGCTTTCTTT. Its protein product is CASSSKNTEAFF.